The clone carrying this TCR beta chain was detected a few times. The data belong to a study of identical twins. In TCRdb, the 5' RACE reads were re-called with MiXCR into one record per CDR3 protein. The top ten clones hold around 0.3% of a sample with around 1.7 million distinct CDR3 sequences, about 32% of them seen once. Trimming pared 1 base from V and 0 bases from J, leaving 11 bases between. CDR3 size: 16 residues. Germline lookup yields CDR1 MGHRA and CDR2 YSYEKL. The chain has TRBV4-1 and TRBJ2-3; TRBD2 is a possible D gene (6 bases). The receptor comes from a newborn girl in good health. Sequencing was performed on cord blood. CDR3 nucleotides: TGCGCCAGCAGCCAAGTCGGGGGATCTAGCACAGATACGCAGTATTTT. It specifies CASSQVGGSSTDTQYF.